These 21 T cell receptor beta chains share one sample of origin, sequenced in a study of T cell responses to AZD1222 COVID-19 vaccine. Profiling relied on immunoSEQ multiplex PCR, and the TCRdb table lists in-frame clones only, not all of them. The sample lists some 130,000 clones; about 89% were seen once. Source: peripheral blood, taken on day 0 of AZD1222 vaccination. The receptors shown here come from an adult in good health.

For this clone: The same CDR3 also results from other DNA sequences found in this sample. V gene TRBV27 combines with J gene TRBJ1-1; TRBD1 might be the D (5 bases). The V end was cut by 3 bases, the J end by 5 bases, with 10 bases between. CDR1 MNHEY and CDR2 SMNVEV come from the germline V gene (reference sequence). This CDR3 has 13 amino acids. CDR3 loop: CASSFTGRTEAFF. CDR3 coding DNA: TGTGCCAGCAGTTTTACAGGACGGACTGAAGCTTTCTTT.

This clone was found a few times. CDR3 in DNA: TGTGCCAGCAGTTACTCGAACGGGTATGGCTACACCTTC. This gives the protein CASSYSNGYGYTF. The chain carries TRBV6-6 and TRBJ1-2; no firm D call. The V end lost 0 bases, the J end lost 5 bases, and 7 bases lay between the germline ends. Germline CDR1 reads MNHNY; CDR2 reads SVGAGI (reference sequence). This CDR3 region has 13 residues.

V gene TRBV2 combines with J gene TRBJ2-5; possible D gene TRBD2, 6 bases. Looked up from germline, CDR1 is SNHLY and CDR2 is FYNNEI. V lost 1 base to trimming and J lost 5 bases, with 11 bases between them. The CDR3 covers 14 residues. For the CDR3, the DNA is TGTGCCAGCAGTGAAGGACTAGGGGTGGAGACCCAGTACTTC. It is translated as CASSEGLGVETQYF.

The V call is TRBV4-3, the J call TRBJ1-2; TRBD1 is a possible D gene (5 bases). The CDR3 has 15 residues. Germline CDR1 is LGHNA and CDR2 is YSLEER. V was clipped by 3 bases and J by 0 bases, with 11 bases between them. CDR3 protein: CASSHTDSTNYGYTF. CDR3 sequence (DNA): TGCGCCAGCAGCCACACAGACAGTACTAACTATGGCTACACCTTC.

The CDR3 reads CASSPGQGVRNQPQHF. CDR3 bases: TGCGCCAGCAGCCCCGGACAGGGGGTTCGCAATCAGCCCCAGCATTTT. This rearrangement joins TRBV4-1 to TRBJ1-5; 10 nucleotides align to TRBD1. The V segment lost 4 bases and the J segment 2 bases; nucleotides outside the gene matches: 5. The V gene's germline CDR1 is MGHRA and CDR2 YSYEKL. The CDR3 spans 16 residues.

The gene calls are TRBV5-4 and TRBJ2-5; a weak D match, TRBD2 (6 bases). The CDR3 covers 14 residues. Germline CDR1 SGHNT, CDR2 YYREEE (reference sequence). V lost 3 bases, J lost 2 bases, and 11 bases lay in between. The CDR3 loop reads CASSSREPQETQYF. As DNA, the CDR3 is TGTGCCAGCAGCTCCCGGGAGCCTCAAGAGACCCAGTACTTC.

V gene TRBV19 combines with J gene TRBJ1-1, with a weak D call TRBD1 (6 bases). The CDR3 sequence is 13 residues long. Germline CDR1 is LNHDA and CDR2 is SQIVND (reference sequence). The V end was cut by 6 bases, the J end by 1 base, with 9 bases between. For the CDR3, the DNA is TGTGCCAGTAGAACACAGGGGAACACTGAAGCTTTCTTT. Translation gives CASRTQGNTEAFF.

The rearrangement uses TRBV25-1 and TRBJ1-6, with 7 bases aligning to TRBD1. The germline gives CDR1 MGHDK, CDR2 SYGVNS. CDR3 length: 13 residues. J was trimmed by 4 bases and V by 8 bases; bases with no gene match: 2. This chain's CDR3 is CASGGQYNSPLHF. The CDR3 nucleotides are TGTGCCAGCGGGGGACAGTATAATTCACCCCTCCACTTT. The full variable domain, in which reference TRBV25-1 and TRBJ1-6 provide the parts outside the CDR3, is EADIYQTPRYLVIGTGKKITLECSQTMGHDKMYWYQQDPGMELHLIHYSYGVNSTEKGDLSSESTVSRIRTEHFPLTLESARPSHTSQYLCASGGQYNSPLHFGNGTRLTVT.

The chain employs TRBV7-3 and TRBJ1-2; D possibly corresponds to TRBD1 (6 bases). The CDR3 loop spans 13 amino acids. V gave up 1 base and J gave up 8 bases, with 11 bases separating them. CDR1 and CDR2 (germline): SGHTA, FQGTGA. The CDR3 coding sequence is TGTGCCAGCAGCTTAAGCGGGGGGCAAGGCTACACCTTC. Translated, it gives CASSLSGGQGYTF.

This clone was observed a single time. V usage is TRBV27 and J usage is TRBJ1-1; no definite D call. The CDR3 sequence is 14 residues long. The V gene lost 3 bases and the J gene lost 0 bases, with 8 bases spanning the gap. Germline V gene sequence: CDR1 MNHEY, CDR2 SMNVEV (reference sequence). CDR3 protein: CASSLVRMNTEAFF. CDR3 nucleotides: TGTGCCAGCAGTTTGGTCAGAATGAACACTGAAGCTTTCTTT.

The rearrangement joins TRBV24-1 to TRBJ1-1; no reliable D call. Trimming took off 2 bases at V and 1 base at J, with 4 bases between the two ends. The germline gives CDR1 KGHDR, CDR2 SFDVKD. The CDR3 runs to 13 residues. CDR3 in amino acids: CATSDSSNTEAFF. CDR3 nucleotides: TGTGCCACCAGTGATTCTTCGAACACTGAAGCTTTCTTT.

V gene TRBV27 combines with J gene TRBJ2-3, with 8 bases lining up with TRBD2. V gave up 6 bases and J gave up 6 bases; unmatched junction bases: 17. Looked up from germline, CDR1 is MNHEY and CDR2 is SMNVEV (reference sequence). This CDR3 region has 17 residues. CDR3 in DNA: TGTGCCAGCAGCCCCCAGACTAGCGCACAAGGCTGGGATACGCAGTATTTT. The encoded protein is CASSPQTSAQGWDTQYF.

V gene TRBV7-2 combines with J gene TRBJ2-2; D might be TRBD1 or TRBD2, each matching 5 bases. CDR3 length equals 14 residues. The germline gives CDR1 SGHTA, CDR2 FQGNSA. Trimming left V 0 bases short and J 6 bases short, with 8 bases between. CDR3 loop: CASSLAGVAGELFF. CDR3 DNA sequence: TGTGCCAGCAGCTTAGCGGGGGTGGCCGGGGAGCTGTTTTTT.

This chain uses TRBV6-4 with TRBJ2-3; 11 nucleotides agree with TRBD2. Germline CDR1 MRHNA, CDR2 SNTAGT. This CDR3 contains 15 residues. V dropped 4 bases and J dropped 1; count of bases not matched to a gene: 1. CDR3 DNA sequence: TGTGCCAGCAGTGTACTAGCGGGGGGCACAGATACGCAGTATTTT. It encodes CASSVLAGGTDTQYF.

The chain is built from TRBV19 and TRBJ2-6, with 10 bases aligning to TRBD1. There are 17 residues in the CDR3. V gave up 6 bases and J gave up 4 bases; unmatched junction bases: 9. Per germline, CDR1 LNHDA and CDR2 SQIVND (reference sequence). CDR3 in DNA: TGTGCCAGTAGATGGGGGACAGGGGCCCTAGGGGCCAACGTCCTGACTTTC. Translated: CASRWGTGALGANVLTF.

The chain links TRBV7-8 to TRBJ2-1; TRBD2 is a possible D gene (6 bases). Germline assignment: CDR1 SGHVS and CDR2 FQNEAQ. This CDR3 has 15 residues. Trimming shortened V by 8 bases and J by 9 bases, and 23 bases separated the two germline ends. The CDR3 reads CASGRRGSLIGEQFF. CDR3 DNA: TGTGCCAGCGGGAGGAGGGGATCTTTAATTGGTGAGCAGTTCTTC.

The V call is TRBV7-2, the J call TRBJ2-3; 10 bases match TRBD2. Per the germline V gene, CDR1 is SGHTA and CDR2 is FQGNSA. J was trimmed by 1 base and V by 7 bases; bases with no gene match: 2. This CDR3 has 14 amino acids. CDR3 coding DNA: TGTGCCAGCACCCTAGCGGGGGGCACAGATACGCAGTATTTT. This sequence encodes CASTLAGGTDTQYF.

For the CDR3, the DNA is TGTGCCAGCAGTTACTACGGCACTAGCACAGATACGCAGTATTTT. This translates into CASSYYGTSTDTQYF. V is TRBV6-6 and J is TRBJ2-3; D unclear. CDR1 and CDR2 from the germline V gene are MNHNY and SVGAGI (reference sequence). The CDR3 is 15 residues long. V was trimmed by 1 base and J by 0 bases, leaving 8 bases between them.

The CDR3 sequence is CATGQGGAPLHF. CDR3 coding DNA: TGTGCCACTGGACAGGGTGGTGCACCCCTCCACTTT. The chain employs TRBV25-1 and TRBJ1-6; TRBD1 agrees at 8 bases. There are 12 residues in the CDR3. Unmatched junction bases numbered 7, after V lost 10 bases and J lost 11 bases. Per germline, CDR1 MGHDK and CDR2 SYGVNS.

The V call is TRBV4-3, the J call TRBJ1-1; D gene unclear. The CDR3 runs to 15 residues. Deletions cut 4 bases from V and 1 base from J, with 13 bases between. Germline V gives CDR1 LGHNA, CDR2 YSLEER. The CDR3 DNA follows: TGCGCCAGCAGCCCCCTCTTGTCCGAGAACACTGAAGCTTTCTTT. This gives the protein CASSPLLSENTEAFF.

The chain joins TRBV10-2 to TRBJ1-5; 8 nucleotides align to TRBD1. The CDR3 sequence is 15 residues long. Trimming removed 3 bases from V and 4 bases from J; junction bases left unmatched: 5. Germline V gives CDR1 WSHSY, CDR2 SAAADI. The CDR3 loop is CASSDLGQANQPQHF. The CDR3 nucleotides are TGCGCCAGCAGTGATTTGGGACAGGCAAATCAGCCCCAGCATTTT.